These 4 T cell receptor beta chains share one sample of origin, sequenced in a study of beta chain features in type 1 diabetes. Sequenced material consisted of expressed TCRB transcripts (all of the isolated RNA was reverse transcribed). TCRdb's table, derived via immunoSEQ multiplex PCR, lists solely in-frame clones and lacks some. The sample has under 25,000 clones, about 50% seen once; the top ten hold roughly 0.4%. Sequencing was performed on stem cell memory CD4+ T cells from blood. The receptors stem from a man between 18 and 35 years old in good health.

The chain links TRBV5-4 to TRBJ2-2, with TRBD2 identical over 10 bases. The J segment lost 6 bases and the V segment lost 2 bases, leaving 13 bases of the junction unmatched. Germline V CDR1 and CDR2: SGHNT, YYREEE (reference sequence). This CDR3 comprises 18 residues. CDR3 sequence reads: CASSFEVGLAVAPGELFF. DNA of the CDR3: TGTGCCAGCAGCTTCGAAGTCGGACTAGCGGTTGCACCCGGGGAGCTGTTTTTT.

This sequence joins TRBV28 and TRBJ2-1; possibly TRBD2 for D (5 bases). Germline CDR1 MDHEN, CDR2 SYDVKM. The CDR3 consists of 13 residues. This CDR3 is CGTGGPTHGEQFF. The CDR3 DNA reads TGTGGGACCGGCGGGCCAACACACGGTGAGCAGTTCTTC.

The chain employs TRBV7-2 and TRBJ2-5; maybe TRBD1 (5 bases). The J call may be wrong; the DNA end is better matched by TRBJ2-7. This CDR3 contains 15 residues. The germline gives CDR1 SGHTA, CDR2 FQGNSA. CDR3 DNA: TGTGCCAGCAGCTTAGCTAGGGGCGCAGGGTACGAGCAGTACTTC. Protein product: CASSLARGAGYEQYF.

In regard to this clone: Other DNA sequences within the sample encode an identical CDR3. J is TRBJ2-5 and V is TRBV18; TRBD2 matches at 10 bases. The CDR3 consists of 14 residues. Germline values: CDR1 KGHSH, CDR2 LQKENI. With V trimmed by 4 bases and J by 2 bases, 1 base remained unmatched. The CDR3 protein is CASSLTSGQETQYF. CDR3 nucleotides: TGTGCCAGCTCACTGACTAGCGGGCAAGAGACCCAGTACTTC.